The 9 T cell receptor beta chains presented below share a single source sample, sequenced in a study of cytomegalovirus exposure and HLA in healthy donors. Using immunoSEQ multiplex PCR, the repertoire was profiled, and TCRdb retains in-frame clones only, with some absent. Among some 60,000 clones listed, approximately 96% were seen once. Sequenced: PBMCs. These receptors were collected from a man younger than 35 in good health and CMV-seronegative.

The chain uses TRBV19 and TRBJ1-4; 8 bases match TRBD1. Germline V gene lookup returns CDR1 LNHDA and CDR2 SQIVND (reference sequence). Losses at the gene ends were 9 bases for V and 7 bases for J; bases not matched to a gene: 10. The CDR3 runs to 14 residues. The CDR3 reads CASTAGGQGEKLFF. CDR3 sequence (DNA): TGTGCCAGCACGGCAGGGGGCCAGGGTGAAAAACTGTTTTTT.

CDR3 protein: CASSFLRSVRASAFF. The CDR3, as DNA: TGTGCCAGCAGTTTTCTTCGGTCAGTCAGGGCGTCAGCTTTCTTT. The V call is TRBV28, the J call TRBJ1-1, with D possibly TRBD1 on 5 matching bases. The V and J ends lost 3 bases and 10 bases respectively, with 21 bases between them. Germline V CDR1 and CDR2: MDHEN, SYDVKM. The CDR3 sequence is 15 residues long.

As DNA, the CDR3 is TGTGCCAGCAGCGCCGACGGGAGCTCTGGAAACACCATATATTTT. Translated: CASSADGSSGNTIYF. The chain employs TRBV9 and TRBJ1-3; D remains unclear. The germline V gene encodes CDR1 SGDLS and CDR2 YYNGEE. Trimming removed 3 bases from V and 0 bases from J, with 10 bases in between. The CDR3 length is 15 residues.

This rearrangement joins TRBV7-2 to TRBJ2-5, with D perhaps matching TRBD2 (5 bases). Germline V gene sequence: CDR1 SGHTA, CDR2 FQGNSA. The ends were cut back, 0 bases at V and 4 bases at J, with 9 bases in the middle. The CDR3 has 14 residues. The CDR3 loop is CASSLAGESETQYF. The CDR3, as DNA: TGTGCCAGCAGCTTAGCGGGAGAGTCAGAGACCCAGTACTTC.

The gene calls are TRBV6-1 and TRBJ2-7; TRBD2 aligns across 8 bases. This CDR3 is built from 14 residues. Germline values: CDR1 MNHNS, CDR2 SASEGT. Germline trimming cut 6 bases from V and 7 bases from J; bases unmatched to any gene: 11. DNA of the CDR3: TGTGCCAGCAGCCCCGGCCCTCCGGGAGGGGAGCAGTACTTC. Its translation: CASSPGPPGGEQYF.

This sequence joins TRBV6-1 and TRBJ2-3; 8 bases agree with TRBD2. The germline V gene has CDR1 MNHNS and CDR2 SASEGT. The CDR3 runs to 17 residues. J gave up 4 bases and V 2 bases, and 11 bases lay outside the gene matches. The CDR3 nucleotides are TGTGCCAGCAGTGAATCCGTACTAGCGGCCGCTTCAGATACGCAGTATTTT. This encodes CASSESVLAAASDTQYF.

The chain employs TRBV19 and TRBJ1-2; 7 bases fit TRBD1. V was clipped by 5 bases and J by 8 bases; unmatched bases: 5. The CDR3 consists of 12 residues. Germline lookup yields CDR1 LNHDA and CDR2 SQIVND (reference sequence). CDR3 protein: CASSSSTGGYTF. The DNA for the CDR3 is TGTGCCAGTAGTTCCTCGACAGGGGGCTACACCTTC.

This chain joins TRBV4-2 and TRBJ2-7; 7 bases align to TRBD1. The CDR3 extends over 17 amino acids. After removal of 4 bases from V and 1 base from J, the junction contained 13 bases not matched to a gene. Germline V lookup: CDR1 LGHNA, CDR2 YNFKEQ. The CDR3 coding sequence is TGTGCCAGCAGCCGGAGGCTGGACCGGGACAGATCCTACGAGCAGTACTTC. Translated: CASSRRLDRDRSYEQYF.

The chain has TRBV5-1 and TRBJ1-3; D uncertain. V lost 1 base, J lost 0 bases, and 11 bases lay in between. This CDR3 has 16 amino acids. CDR1 is SGHRS, CDR2 YFSETQ, per germline. Written as DNA, the CDR3 is TGCGCCAGCAGCTTGCTTGCAGGAAGCTCTGGAAACACCATATATTTT. Amino acids: CASSLLAGSSGNTIYF.